The table lists the clone carrying this T cell receptor (beta chain) with a few counts. This record belongs to a study of technical replicates of blood from several donors. Repertoires were generated with immunoSEQ multiplex PCR, while TCRdb's copy carries only in-frame clones and drops some. In the table there are roughly 13,000 clones, approximately 78% of which are singletons. Germline-derived CDR1 and CDR2 are SNHLY and FYNNEI. CDR3 size: 14 residues. V was cut by 7 bases and J by 7 bases, with 19 bases left in between. This sequence joins TRBV2 and TRBJ1-2; unclear D gene. This receptor was identified in a human donor in good health. The sequencing input was PBMCs. The CDR3 here is CASNLPPRDGGYTF. The CDR3 bases are TGTGCCAGCAACCTACCACCACGGGATGGTGGCTACACCTTC.